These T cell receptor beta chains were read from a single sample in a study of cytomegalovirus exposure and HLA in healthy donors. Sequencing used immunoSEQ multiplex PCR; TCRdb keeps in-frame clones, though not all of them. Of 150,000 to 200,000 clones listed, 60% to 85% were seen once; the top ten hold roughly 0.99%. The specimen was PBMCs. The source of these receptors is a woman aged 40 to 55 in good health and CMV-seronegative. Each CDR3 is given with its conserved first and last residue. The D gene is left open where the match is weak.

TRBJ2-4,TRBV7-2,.,TGTGCCAGCAGCTTTAGAAACATTCAGTACTTC,CASSFRNIQYF
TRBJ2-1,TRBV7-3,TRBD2,TGTGCCAGCAGCCTTGGGGGGGCGGGAGGATCAAACAATGAGCAGTTCTTC,CASSLGGAGGSNNEQFF
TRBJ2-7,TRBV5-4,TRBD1,TGTGCCAGCAGCAACCGGGACAGCGAGCAGTACTTC,CASSNRDSEQYF
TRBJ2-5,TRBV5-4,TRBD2,TGTGCCAGCAGCTTGGACGGGGGGGCAGAGACCCAGTACTTC,CASSLDGGAETQYF
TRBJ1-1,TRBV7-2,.,TGTGCCAGCAGCCCAGGGGCAGTCAACACTGAAGCTTTCTTT,CASSPGAVNTEAFF
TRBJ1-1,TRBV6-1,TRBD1,TGTGCCAGCAGTGATCGGCCGGGACAGGGGATCAACACTGAAGCTTTCTTT,CASSDRPGQGINTEAFF
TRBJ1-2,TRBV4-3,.,TGCGCCAGCAGCCACCTGATGGACTCAACGCTTAACTATGGCTACACCTTC,CASSHLMDSTLNYGYTF
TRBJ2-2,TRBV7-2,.,TGTGCCAGCAGCCTTACTTTGCCCGGGGAGCTGTTTTTT,CASSLTLPGELFF
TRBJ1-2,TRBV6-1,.,TGTGCCAGCACCACGTACAGCTATGGCTACACCTTC,CASTTYSYGYTF
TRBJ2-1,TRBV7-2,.,TGTGCCAGCAGGCCTAGCAATGAGCAGTTCTTC,CASRPSNEQFF
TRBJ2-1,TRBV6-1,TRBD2,TGTGCCAGCAGTGATCGGGTTTCAAGCGGGAGTGGAAATGAGCAGTTCTTC,CASSDRVSSGSGNEQFF
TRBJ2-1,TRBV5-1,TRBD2,TGCGCCAGCAGCTGGGGACTAGCGGGAGGGAGCTCCTACAATGAGCAGTTCTTC,CASSWGLAGGSSYNEQFF
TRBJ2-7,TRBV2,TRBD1,TGTGCCAGCAGTCGTCGGACAGGGTCGGGCGAGCAGTACTTC,CASSRRTGSGEQYF
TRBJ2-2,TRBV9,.,TGTGCCAGCAGCGTCCCCGTCTCGTTGCGTGGGGAGCTGTTTTTT,CASSVPVSLRGELFF
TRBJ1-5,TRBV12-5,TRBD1,TGTGCTAGGACAGGGGGCGATCAGCCCCAGCATTTT,CARTGGDQPQHF